This is a list of T cell receptor beta chains from one sample in a study of post-analysis software for immune sequencing data. TCRdb passed the PCR reads through MiXCR, listing each CDR3 protein once. Among approximately 160,000 distinct CDR3 sequences listed, approximately 30% were seen once. The sequenced material came from blood. The receptors originated from a girl aged 10 to 17 with multiple sclerosis. Each CDR3 is given without its conserved first and last residue.

V: TRBV24-1
CDR3: ATSDATGPGNQPQH

V: TRBV4-1
CDR3: ASSPQTGELF

V: TRBV7-9
CDR3: ASSFEGDQPQH

V: TRBV11-2
CDR3: ASSPLSGRAYNEQF

V: TRBV20-1
CDR3: SASGLATYEQY

V: TRBV5-1
CDR3: ASSIGPRGETQY

V: TRBV24-1
CDR3: ATSDQGSSGSNEQF

V: TRBV11-2
CDR3: ASSRGAGTGGSEAF

V: TRBV15
CDR3: ATSTDSGNTIY

V: TRBV18
CDR3: ASLPVDWAYEQY

V: TRBV4-1
CDR3: ASSQGGAGLIRYGYT

V: TRBV20-1
CDR3: SARDQSQPQH

V: TRBV15
CDR3: ATSREGFNEKLF

V: TRBV7-9
CDR3: TSSPGTSGRACYEQY

V: TRBV20-1
CDR3: SARKGGWGYT

V: TRBV12-5
CDR3: ASGLVGIFHGYT

V: TRBV29-1
CDR3: SVEGQGIRDTQY

V: TRBV7-9
CDR3: ASSLPQTVYEQY

V: TRBV6-2/TRBV6-3
CDR3: ASSYAPLMDTQY

V: TRBV5-1
CDR3: ASSPPGQAFYGYT

V: TRBV28
CDR3: ASSRGFGNQPQH

V: TRBV11-2
CDR3: ASSRAGKIAYEKY

V: TRBV5-5
CDR3: ASSLELSVTYGYT

V: TRBV5-1
CDR3: ASSQTWDTLGNEQF

V: TRBV25-1
CDR3: ASSVGRNYEQY

V: TRBV3-1
CDR3: ASSQHFPEGLAGVEETQY